This T cell receptor beta chain was sequenced for a study of OX40 agonist ivuxolimab in advanced cancers. The wider study: Subjects had a mean age of about 65 years, with a range of about 20 to 85; just over 80% were male.

Generated by immunoSEQ multiplex PCR, the TCRdb table keeps only in-frame clones and is missing some. The sample carries some 10,000 clones, 70% to 80% recorded once. Study-wide findings and caveats: Partly responding patients at 0.1-3.0 mg/kg showed some of the smallest clonal expansion.

Points on this clone: Its antigen is unidentified.

The sample was CD4+ or CD8+ T cells sorted from blood, taken in a trial of the OX40 agonist ivuxolimab. The sequence derives from an adult with an advanced solid tumor such as melanoma, head and neck, liver or kidney cancer.

In DNA, the CDR3 is TGCGCCAGCAGCCAAGGTTTCTCGGAGGAGCAGTACTTC. Translating gives CASSQGFSEEQYF. The genes are TRBV4-3 and TRBJ2-7; no clear D. The germline V gene encodes CDR1 LGHNA and CDR2 YSLEER. The CDR3 covers 13 residues. The V and J ends lost 1 base and 7 bases respectively, with 11 bases between them.